These 28 T cell receptor beta chains share one sample of origin, sequenced in a study of blood T cell repertoires in COVID-19 (dated by TCRdb to about 2020). The library was generated by the immunoSEQ multiplex PCR assay. TCRdb took this table from immuneACCESS and kept in-frame rearrangements with V and J called. Such tables lack part of the clones; where checked against another copy, unresolved V genes explain under half of the gap, and the rest is unexplained. This sample gives about 170,000 clones in total; 90% to 95% of them show up just once. The top ten hold 3.5% to 5% of the sample. The sequencing input was peripheral blood. Source of these receptors: a woman between 50 and 59 years old with acute or convalescent COVID-19.

The chain has TRBV29-1 and TRBJ1-2; TRBD1 aligns across 9 bases. The germline CDR1 and CDR2 sequences are SQVTM and ANQGSEA. V lost 5 bases and J lost 8; bases outside the gene matches: 9. This CDR3 is built from 13 residues. CDR3 residues: CSVPDRGGEGYTF. The CDR3 nucleotides read TGCAGCGTTCCGGACAGGGGAGGGGAAGGCTACACCTTC.

CDR3 coding DNA: TGTGCCAGCAGCGCCGGGAGGGGCACAGATACGCAGTATTTT. It translates to CASSAGRGTDTQYF. The V call is TRBV9, the J call TRBJ2-3, with 8 bases that match TRBD2. This CDR3 has 14 residues. Germline V gives CDR1 SGDLS, CDR2 YYNGEE. V trimming: 3 bases; J trimming: 1 base; junction bases outside the gene matches: 1.

The gene calls are TRBV5-1 and TRBJ2-5; 11 positions agree with TRBD2. The germline V gene encodes CDR1 SGHRS and CDR2 YFSETQ. The CDR3 covers 15 residues. The V segment lost 0 bases and the J segment 2 bases; nucleotides outside the gene matches: 0. The CDR3 loop is CASSLASGGQETQYF. CDR3 DNA: TGCGCCAGCAGCTTGGCTAGCGGGGGGCAAGAGACCCAGTACTTC.

The CDR3 sequence is CASSTGGSGYTF. The CDR3 DNA follows: TGTGCCAGTAGTACCGGAGGGAGTGGCTACACCTTC. The chain recombines TRBV19 with TRBJ1-2; D unclear. CDR1 and CDR2 from the germline V gene are LNHDA and SQIVND (reference sequence). The V end lost 4 bases, the J end lost 7 bases, and 10 bases lay between the germline ends. This CDR3 contains 12 residues.

CDR3 sequence (DNA): TGTGCCAGCAGTGTCCCGACTAGCGGGGCGTTCGCGAACACCGGGGAGCTGTTTTTT. Translated, it gives CASSVPTSGAFANTGELFF. The chain joins TRBV6-1 to TRBJ2-2; 11 bases agree with TRBD2. The V and J ends lost 4 bases and 0 bases, in that order; junction bases with no gene match: 10. The length of the CDR3 is 19 residues. Germline CDR1 and CDR2: MNHNS and SASEGT.

The chain is built from TRBV6-5 and TRBJ2-5; tentatively, D is TRBD1 (6 bases). V lost 6 bases to trimming and J lost 4 bases, with 12 bases between them. Germline lookup yields CDR1 MNHEY and CDR2 SVGAGI. The CDR3 covers 13 residues. CDR3 nucleotide sequence: TGTGCCAGCAGGGGGGCCGGGTTAGAGACCCAGTACTTC. Translating gives CASRGAGLETQYF.

This chain connects TRBV4-3 to TRBJ2-1; 13 bases agree with TRBD2. This CDR3 has 17 amino acids. Germline values: CDR1 LGHNA, CDR2 YSLEER. V shed 0 bases, J shed 8 bases, and the junction held 7 bases outside the gene matches. As DNA, the CDR3 is TGCGCCAGCAGCCAAGATATGGGGACTAGCGGGACCCATGAGCAGTTCTTC. Translated: CASSQDMGTSGTHEQFF.

V and J are TRBV10-2 and TRBJ1-1; no firm D call. The CDR3 totals 13 residues. The V end lost 2 bases, the J end lost 4 bases, and 8 bases lay between the germline ends. The germline CDR1 and CDR2 sequences are WSHSY and SAAADI. CDR3 sequence: CASSEGEGTEAFF. The CDR3 DNA is TGCGCCAGCAGTGAGGGGGAGGGCACTGAAGCTTTCTTT.

The genes are TRBV2 and TRBJ2-2; D call uncertain. The germline V and J ends were trimmed by 0 bases and 5 bases, with 19 bases remaining between them. This CDR3 contains 18 residues. The germline V gene has CDR1 SNHLY and CDR2 FYNNEI. CDR3 amino acids: CASSEALQEERFTGELFF. The CDR3, as DNA: TGTGCCAGCAGTGAAGCGCTTCAGGAAGAAAGATTTACCGGGGAGCTGTTTTTT.

The gene calls are TRBV21-1 and TRBJ2-7; TRBD1 reflects the table's D call only, with no check against the DNA. TRBV21-1 is marked as a pseudogene. The CDR3 extends over 18 amino acids. The CDR3 DNA sequence: TGTGCCAGCAGCTTTCCCGGGACAGGGACGGGGTGGGGGTACGAGCAGTACTTC. Protein product: CASSFPGTGTGWGYEQYF.

V is TRBV7-8 and J is TRBJ1-3; D ambiguous. Trimming left V 5 bases short and J 3 bases short, with 14 bases between. CDR1 is SGHVS, CDR2 FQNEAQ, per germline. The CDR3 covers 15 residues. In DNA form, the CDR3 reads TGTGCCAGCAGCCCAGTACGGGGAGGTGGAAACACCATATATTTT. This translates into CASSPVRGGGNTIYF.

The rearrangement links TRBV9 to TRBJ1-3; TRBD1 is a possible D gene (5 bases). The V gene's germline CDR1 is SGDLS and CDR2 YYNGEE. The length of the CDR3 is 12 residues. V was trimmed by 10 bases and J by 3 bases, leaving 11 bases between them. The chain's CDR3 is CASGRDGNTIYF. The CDR3, as DNA: TGTGCCTCCGGCAGGGATGGAAACACCATATATTTT.

The V and J genes are TRBV10-2 and TRBJ1-2, with D tentatively TRBD1 (6 bases). CDR1 is WSHSY and CDR2 is SAAADI in the germline V gene. V lost 7 bases and J lost 7, with 22 bases in between. This CDR3 is built from 15 residues. CDR3 sequence (DNA): TGCGCCAGCAAGGGGGAACACGAGGGGCGGAGTGGCTACACCTTC. Translating it yields CASKGEHEGRSGYTF.

This clone was seen once. The rearrangement links TRBV2 to TRBJ1-2; 8 nucleotides align to TRBD1. CDR1 is SNHLY, CDR2 FYNNEI, per germline. Trimming at V came to 9 bases and at J to 2 bases, leaving 14 bases not matched to a gene. CDR3 length equals 16 residues. This chain's CDR3 is CARDRALTYLNYGYTF. CDR3 DNA sequence: TGTGCCAGGGACAGGGCCTTAACTTACCTAAACTATGGCTACACCTTC.

CDR3 loop: CASSLKGGGYTF. The CDR3 bases are TGTGCCAGCAGTTTAAAGGGAGGCGGCTACACCTTC. The rearrangement uses TRBV12-3 or TRBV12-4 and TRBJ1-2; unclear D gene. The CDR3 has 12 amino acids. Trimming stripped 2 bases from V and 8 bases from J, with 9 bases between.

J is TRBJ1-2 and V is TRBV3-1 (or the pseudogene TRBV3-2), with 7 bases lining up with TRBD1. The CDR3 contains 15 residues. Germline V CDR1 and CDR2: LGHDT, YNNKEL (reference sequence). The V gene end was trimmed by 4 bases and the J gene end by 2 bases; junction bases not matched to a gene: 7. CDR3 sequence: CASSPRTGANYGYTF. The DNA for the CDR3 is TGTGCCAGCAGCCCTCGGACAGGAGCCAACTATGGCTACACCTTC.

V is TRBV11-2 and J is TRBJ1-1; 7 nucleotides match TRBD1. The V gene end was trimmed by 5 bases and the J gene end by 7 bases; junction bases not matched to a gene: 7. Germline CDR1 and CDR2: SGHAT and FQNNGV. The CDR3 runs 13 residues. The CDR3 reads CASSARTGIEAFF. CDR3 bases: TGTGCCAGCAGCGCTAGGACAGGAATTGAAGCTTTCTTT. The complete variable domain, with remaining parts taken from reference TRBV11-2 and TRBJ1-1, reads EAGVAQSPRYKIIEKRQSVAFWCNPISGHATLYWYQQILGQGPKLLIQFQNNGVVDDSQLPKDRFSAERLKGVDSTLKIQPAKLEDSAVYLCASSARTGIEAFFGQGTRLTVV.

The chain recombines TRBV6-1 with TRBJ1-6; D gene unclear. Per germline, CDR1 MNHNS and CDR2 SASEGT. This CDR3 contains 15 residues. The V gene lost 3 bases and the J gene lost 2 bases, with 8 bases spanning the gap. CDR3 nucleotides: TGTGCCAGCAGTGACCAGGCGACCTATAATTCACCCCTCCACTTT. It encodes CASSDQATYNSPLHF.

The V gene is TRBV2, the J gene TRBJ1-6, with TRBD1 as a possible D gene (6 bases). The CDR3 has 15 residues. CDR1 and CDR2 (germline): SNHLY, FYNNEI. The ends were cut back, 11 bases at V and 0 bases at J, with 14 bases in the middle. As DNA, the CDR3 is TGTGCCTGCCGGACGGACAGCTCCTATAATTCACCCCTCCACTTT. It translates to CACRTDSSYNSPLHF.

The V call is TRBV4-3, the J call TRBJ2-3; maybe TRBD2 (5 bases). CDR1 is LGHNA and CDR2 is YSLEER in the germline V gene. CDR3 length equals 18 residues. Deletions cut 0 bases from V and 5 bases from J, with 21 bases between. The CDR3 reads CASSQEMEAGPPGDTQYF. CDR3 nucleotides: TGCGCCAGCAGCCAAGAAATGGAGGCGGGCCCTCCAGGAGATACGCAGTATTTT.

This chain joins TRBV7-8 and TRBJ1-1; D gene uncertain. With 3 bases removed from V and 5 bases from J, the gap between germline ends came to 10 bases. The CDR3 is 13 residues long. Germline CDR1 and CDR2: SGHVS and FQNEAQ. The DNA of the CDR3 is TGTGCCAGCAGCTTTGACGACGGGACTGAAGCTTTCTTT. It specifies CASSFDDGTEAFF.

The CDR3 coding sequence is TGTGCCAGCAGCCCCCAGGTTAACTATAATTCACCCCTCCACTTT. This sequence encodes CASSPQVNYNSPLHF. The chain joins TRBV3-1 (or the pseudogene TRBV3-2) to TRBJ1-6; D unresolved. This CDR3 comprises 15 residues. Germline lookup yields CDR1 LGHDT and CDR2 YNNKEL (reference sequence). V was shortened by 4 bases and J by 3 bases, with 10 bases between the two germline ends.

J is TRBJ2-5 and V is TRBV5-1; 7 bases map to TRBD2. CDR1 and CDR2 (germline): SGHRS, YFSETQ. The CDR3 contains 13 residues. J lost 6 bases, V lost 5 bases, and 7 bases had no gene match. The CDR3: CASSWGGEQTQYF. In nucleotides, the CDR3 is TGCGCCAGCAGTTGGGGAGGGGAACAGACCCAGTACTTC. Based on the CDR3 plus reference TRBV5-1 and TRBJ2-5, the full variable domain is KAGVTQTPRYLIKTRGQQVTLSCSPISGHRSVSWYQQTPGQGLQFLFEYFSETQRNKGNFPGRFSGRQFSNSRSEMNVSTLELGDSALYLCASSWGGEQTQYFGPGTRLLVL.

The chain employs TRBV10-1 and TRBJ1-1; no firm D call. CDR1 is WNHNN, CDR2 SYGVQD, per germline (reference sequence). The CDR3 totals 14 residues. Trimming removed 0 bases at V and 6 bases at J, with 11 bases between. The CDR3 sequence: CASSESPGGAEAFF. In DNA form, the CDR3 reads TGCGCCAGCAGTGAGTCACCGGGTGGCGCTGAAGCTTTCTTT.

The J gene is TRBJ2-1, the V gene TRBV9, with TRBD1 matching 12 bases. Looked up from germline, CDR1 is SGDLS and CDR2 is YYNGEE. CDR3 length: 17 residues. The V and J ends lost 4 bases and 9 bases, in that order; junction bases with no gene match: 14. The CDR3 loop is CASSLSGTGGFSGEQFF. CDR3 in DNA: TGTGCCAGCAGCCTTTCCGGGACAGGGGGCTTTTCGGGTGAGCAGTTCTTC.

The chain joins TRBV4-1 to TRBJ2-1, with D possibly TRBD1 on 6 matching bases. Germline lookup yields CDR1 MGHRA and CDR2 YSYEKL. V lost 3 bases and J lost 6, with 12 bases in between. There are 14 residues in the CDR3. The CDR3 DNA follows: TGCGCCAGCAGCCATCCCGGGACATCCAATGAGCAGTTCTTC. The encoded protein is CASSHPGTSNEQFF.

J is TRBJ2-3 and V is TRBV10-1; D is undetermined. Trimming shortened V by 0 bases and J by 4 bases, and 8 bases separated the two germline ends. Per germline, CDR1 WNHNN and CDR2 SYGVQD (reference sequence). The length of the CDR3 is 14 residues. The CDR3 reads CASSESNSPDTQYF. CDR3 bases: TGCGCCAGCAGTGAGTCGAATAGCCCAGATACGCAGTATTTT.

This clone has a single count. The CDR3 region is CASSSRLRRPHF. CDR3 bases: TGTGCCAGCAGTTCCAGGCTAAGAAGACCTCATTTT. The V call is TRBV28, the J call TRBJ1-5; D uncertain. The CDR3 is 12 residues long. Per the germline V gene, CDR1 is MDHEN and CDR2 is SYDVKM. V lost 4 bases and J 16 bases, leaving 17 bases between the germline ends. Full variable domain (rest looked up from reference TRBV28 and TRBJ1-5): DVKVTQSSRYLVKRTGEKVFLECVQDMDHENMFWYRQDPGLGLRLIYFSYDVKMKEKGDIPEGYSVSREKKERFSLILESASTNQTSMYLCASSSRLRRPHFGDGTRLSIL.